One and the same sample provided the 3 T cell receptor beta chains below, sequenced in a study of cytomegalovirus exposure and HLA in healthy donors. PCR was performed using 60 Vbeta and 13 Jbeta primers. Clones were sequenced by immunoSEQ multiplex PCR, and TCRdb holds only the in-frame ones, with some missing. Counted here are a few hundred thousand clones, roughly 89% occurring once; the ten biggest clones make up about 2.3%. The sample comprised PBMCs. These receptors were collected from a woman between 18 and 30 years old in good health and CMV-seronegative.

Only one count was recorded for this clone. The DNA for the CDR3 is TGTGCCAGCAGACCAGGACAGCTAAACTATGGCTACACCTTC. This translates into CASRPGQLNYGYTF. This rearrangement joins TRBV5-6 to TRBJ1-2; maybe TRBD1 (6 bases). Per germline, CDR1 SGHDT and CDR2 YYEEEE. The CDR3 is 14 residues long. Trimming removed 5 bases at V and 2 bases at J, with 13 bases between.

The CDR3 nucleotides are TGTGCTAGTGGTTTGGTACGAGGGGGCAGGAGCTCCTACAATGAGCAGTTCTTC. Translated: CASGLVRGGRSSYNEQFF. J is TRBJ2-1 and V is TRBV12-5; TRBD1 matches at 7 bases. V trimming: 0 bases; J trimming: 0 bases; junction bases outside the gene matches: 8. Germline lookup yields CDR1 LGHNT and CDR2 FRNRAP. The CDR3 is 18 amino acids. Full variable domain (remainder filled in from reference TRBV12-5 and TRBJ2-1): DARVTQTPRHKVTEMGQEVTMRCQPILGHNTVFWYRQTMMQGLELLAYFRNRAPLDDSGMPKDRFSAEMPDATLATLKIQPSEPRDSAVYFCASGLVRGGRSSYNEQFFGPGTRLTVL.

J is TRBJ2-7 and V is TRBV11-2; 9 positions match TRBD1. V lost 5 bases, J lost 5 bases, and 13 bases stayed unmatched. The CDR3 covers 16 residues. Germline CDR1 and CDR2: SGHAT and FQNNGV. The CDR3 reads CASSTTSGQGHNEQYF. CDR3 DNA sequence: TGTGCCAGCAGCACAACCTCGGGACAGGGCCACAACGAGCAGTACTTC.